These 18 T cell receptor beta chains were sequenced from one sample in a study of T cells in Graves' hyperthyroidism and ophthalmopathy. RNA transcripts served as the template for amplifying TCR beta CDR3 regions. A set of HTBI primers served as the primers for a first-round RT-PCR of the TCR CDR3. TCRdb passed the multiplex PCR reads through MiXCR, listing each CDR3 protein once. The sample includes 600,000 or so distinct CDR3 sequences, about 14% seen only once; the top ten take approximately 12%. The specimen sequenced was blood. Receptors were obtained from a woman aged 50 to 65 with Graves' ophthalmopathy.

This clonotype came up many times. The chain employs TRBV20-1 and TRBJ2-1; 9 positions match TRBD2. The CDR3 contains 15 residues. Per germline, CDR1 DFQATT and CDR2 SNEGSKA (reference sequence). Losses at the gene ends were 0 bases for V and 6 bases for J; bases not matched to a gene: 6. The CDR3 coding sequence is TGCAGTGCTAGAGAGGATGAGACTAGCGGCAATGAGCAGTTCTTC. This codes for CSAREDETSGNEQFF.

A remark on this clonotype: A much larger clone lies a single base off, so this may be a read error. The J gene is TRBJ2-7, the V gene TRBV7-6; TRBD1 agrees at 8 bases. The CDR3 extends over 15 amino acids. Germline-derived CDR1 and CDR2 are SGHVS and FNYEAQ. CDR3 in amino acids: CASSLGVGQGYKQYF. The CDR3 DNA reads TGTGCCAGCAGCTTAGGGGTAGGACAGGGCTACAAGCAGTACTTC.

In its sample, this clonotype was seen a few times. This chain connects TRBV28 to TRBJ2-7; D gene unclear. V was clipped by 2 bases and J by 0 bases, with 8 bases between them. This CDR3 region has 14 residues. CDR1 and CDR2 (germline): MDHEN, SYDVKM. The CDR3 region has the DNA TGTGCCAGCAGTTTAGTTCTGACCTCCTACGAGCAGTACTTC. Translation: CASSLVLTSYEQYF.

This clonotype was observed at least ten times. The chain carries TRBV28 and TRBJ2-1, with 9 bases that match TRBD2. This CDR3 contains 15 residues. The germline CDR1 and CDR2 sequences are MDHEN and SYDVKM. The J segment lost 6 bases and the V segment lost 5 bases, leaving 8 bases of the junction unmatched. The CDR3 sequence is CASSRTGLAPNEQFF. CDR3 coding DNA: TGTGCCAGCAGTAGAACGGGACTAGCCCCCAATGAGCAGTTCTTC.

Ten or more counts support this clonotype. The rearrangement links TRBV5-1 to TRBJ2-1; 7 bases are a match to TRBD1. The CDR3 length is 13 residues. CDR1 is SGHRS and CDR2 is YFSETQ in the germline V gene. V was pared by 6 bases and J by 4 bases, with 4 bases of the junction left unmatched. The CDR3 loop is CASKRQGYNEQFF. The CDR3, as DNA: TGCGCCAGCAAGAGACAGGGTTACAATGAGCAGTTCTTC.

V usage is TRBV3-1 and J usage is TRBJ2-1, with 14 bases matching TRBD2. The ends lost 4 bases at V and 6 bases at J; junction bases unmatched: 8. The germline V gene has CDR1 LGHDT and CDR2 YNNKEL (reference sequence). CDR3 length equals 17 residues. CDR3 loop: CASSLQGGTSGSNEQFF. Written as DNA, the CDR3 is TGTGCCAGCAGCCTTCAAGGGGGGACTAGCGGGAGCAATGAGCAGTTCTTC.

This clonotype was detected ten times or more. V is TRBV28 and J is TRBJ1-6; TRBD1 might be the D (6 bases). CDR3 length equals 15 residues. CDR1 MDHEN and CDR2 SYDVKM come from the germline V gene. V lost 1 base and J lost 5, with 9 bases in between. The CDR3 DNA follows: TGTGCCAGCAGTTTATCGACAGGAAATAATTCACCCCTCCACTTT. Translated, it gives CASSLSTGNNSPLHF.

This clonotype was observed at least ten times. The chain joins TRBV27 to TRBJ1-1; 10 bases match TRBD1. The ends lost 6 bases at V and 6 bases at J; junction bases unmatched: 10. Germline assignment: CDR1 MNHEY and CDR2 SMNVEV (reference sequence). This CDR3 is built from 15 residues. The CDR3 loop reads CASRRLTGTGAEAFF. CDR3 sequence (DNA): TGTGCCAGCAGGCGACTCACCGGGACAGGGGCTGAAGCTTTCTTT.

This clonotype was recorded many times. V usage is TRBV7-2 and J usage is TRBJ1-1, with a possible D match to TRBD1 (5 bases). The germline V and J ends were trimmed by 0 bases and 8 bases, with 13 bases remaining between them. The germline gives CDR1 SGHTA, CDR2 FQGNSA. CDR3 length: 14 amino acids. DNA of the CDR3: TGTGCCAGCAGCTTAGCGCGACAGAGTCTCGAAGCTTTCTTT. Its translation is CASSLARQSLEAFF.

This clonotype was recorded once. The J gene is TRBJ1-4, the V gene TRBV6-2 or TRBV6-3; D remains unclear. CDR1 and CDR2 (germline): MNHEY, SVGEGT. The V end was cut by 6 bases, the J end by 3 bases, with 11 bases between. CDR3 size: 14 residues. The CDR3: CASRYTSSNEKLFF. CDR3 bases: TGTGCCAGCAGATACACGTCCTCTAATGAAAAACTGTTTTTT.

Concerning this clonotype itself: This may stem from a read error, because a much larger clone lies one nucleotide away. This chain links TRBV28 with TRBJ2-5; a weak D match, TRBD1 (6 bases). V gave up 5 bases and J gave up 7 bases, with 20 bases separating them. This CDR3 spans 15 amino acids. CDR1 and CDR2 (germline): MDHEN, SYDVKM. The CDR3 sequence is CASSPKGHLLGTQYF. The CDR3 nucleotides read TGTGCCAGCAGTCCCAAGGGACACCTCTTGGGGACCCAGTACTTC.

The chain has TRBV18 and TRBJ2-5; 10 bases fit TRBD1. V gave up 4 bases and J gave up 4 bases; unmatched junction bases: 3. Germline CDR1 KGHSH, CDR2 LQKENI. The CDR3 is made up of 14 amino acids. CDR3 protein: CASSHRTGGETQYF. The CDR3, as DNA: TGTGCCAGCTCACATCGGACAGGGGGAGAGACCCAGTACTTC.

This sequence joins TRBV10-3 and TRBJ2-1; perhaps D is TRBD1 or TRBD2 (6 bases each). In germline, CDR1 is ENHRY, CDR2 SYGVKD. The V and J ends lost 5 bases and 8 bases respectively, with 13 bases between them. There are 13 residues in the CDR3. The CDR3 reads CAISWSGEDEQFF. CDR3 bases: TGTGCCATCAGTTGGTCAGGGGAGGATGAGCAGTTCTTC.

The table lists this clonotype with many counts. V is TRBV5-8 and J is TRBJ2-3; 8 bases map to TRBD1. Trimming at V came to 2 bases and at J to 4 bases, leaving 3 bases not matched to a gene. Per germline, CDR1 SGHTS and CDR2 YDEGEE. The CDR3 length is 14 residues. The CDR3 spells CASSLKQGADTQYF. CDR3 nucleotide sequence: TGTGCCAGCAGCTTAAAACAGGGGGCAGATACGCAGTATTTT.

A note on this clonotype: A much larger clone differs by one base, so this may be a read error. The gene calls are TRBV2 and TRBJ1-6, with D unresolved. Germline V gene lookup returns CDR1 SNHLY and CDR2 FYNNEI. The CDR3 length is 14 residues. For the CDR3, the DNA is TGTTCACGCAGCACCGGAGGAGGTAATTCACCCCTCCACTTT. It specifies CSRSTGGGNSPLHF.

Many counts were recorded for this clonotype. This chain uses TRBV11-2 with TRBJ2-1; 8 nucleotides line up with TRBD1. The CDR3 totals 17 residues. CDR1 and CDR2 (germline): SGHAT, FQNNGV. V lost 1 base to trimming and J lost 0 bases; unmatched junction nucleotides: 5. The DNA for the CDR3 is TGTGCCAGCAGCTTAGTGGGACAGGTGAGCTCCTACAATGAGCAGTTCTTC. It is translated as CASSLVGQVSSYNEQFF.

Many counts were recorded for this clonotype. V and J are TRBV20-1 and TRBJ2-7; the match to TRBD2 covers 9 bases. CDR1 and CDR2 from the germline V gene are DFQATT and SNEGSKA (reference sequence). The ends lost 0 bases at V and 5 bases at J; junction bases unmatched: 8. CDR3 size: 15 residues. CDR3 nucleotides: TGCAGTGCTAGAGATTCGGCGGGAGGGACAAACGAGCAGTACTTC. Translating gives CSARDSAGGTNEQYF.

This chain uses TRBV14 with TRBJ2-4, with a tentative D call TRBD1 (5 bases). With 2 bases removed from V and 8 bases from J, the gap between germline ends came to 10 bases. This CDR3 has 13 residues. Germline CDR1 SGHDN, CDR2 FVKESK. The CDR3 bases are TGTGCCAGCAGCCAATTTGGGGCAGACATTCAGTACTTC. As protein: CASSQFGADIQYF.